This paragraph covers one TCR beta chain sequence. The table lists this clone with a few counts. There is no known antigen for this receptor. Base qualities are missing; no much larger clone stands one base away. These data originate in a study of cytomegalovirus exposure and HLA in healthy donors (dated by TCRdb to between 2016 and 2019). About the investigation overall: According to an earlier analysis of a few hundred of the donors, about 179 million T cells yielded 117 million unique TCR beta sequences and roughly 280 Gb of sequence data. An early release covering 500 to 750 HLA-typed donors comprised about 300 gigabases of sequencing data and around 86 million unique TCR sequences. The genetic ancestry cluster associated with self-reported Caucasian donors included roughly 84% of the 350 to 500 genotyped donors. The study was designed to test whether signatures of past pathogen exposure could be identified by cataloging public T cell receptors. The T cell repertoires of several hundred subjects were profiled by immunosequencing and related to cytomegalovirus serostatus. Besides the first cohort of roughly 700 subjects, a separate validation cohort made up of 120 different subjects was used. High-throughput TCR immunosequencing, statistical association of individual TCRs with disease status, and machine learning were combined to predict cytomegalovirus infection status. To study patterns of TCR occurrence, a later analysis re-analyzed previously published TCR beta repertoires from 666 donors and added high-resolution HLA genotyping. Rather than using new phenotypic data, the later analysis identified candidate immune exposures from TCR beta sequences and from how often those sequences occurred across donors. An earlier analysis of more than 450 of the donors used high-throughput TCR beta sequencing to judge whether each TCR beta V gene segment behaved as functional or pseudogenic. Donor age, sex, ethnicity and CMV serostatus were compiled alongside the repertoire data. Genome-wide SNP genotypes for about 60% of the roughly 700 donors were used in a later genetic analysis, which treated that subset as a discovery cohort. Every repertoire in the discovery cohort had been generated on one and the same sequencing platform. Both class I and class II loci were covered by HLA typing, at four-digit resolution. The number of typed donors differed by locus: 629-630 for A, B, C, DRB1 and DQB1; roughly 510 for DQA1; approximately 610 for DPA1; and around 450 for DPB1. About 5 DR-DQ haplotypes were handled as single units for association and clustering, since linkage in the cohort was strong. Across around 400 genotyped donors of the cohort, an average of about 220,000 unique TCR beta nucleotide sequences per donor were sequenced, and roughly a sixth of those sequences were non-productive. Overall results and qualifications from the work: In the study, approximately 150 TCR beta chains were listed as associated with cytomegalovirus. Strong co-occurrence of HLA alleles, especially DR and DQ, made assigning TCR associations to individual alleles difficult. Specific HLA alleles were associated with some 15,000 TCR beta sequences at a false discovery rate of 0.05 in a later analysis. The classifier was reported to diagnose cytomegalovirus status with high specificity and sensitivity in both the original and validation cohorts. The cohort was sequenced for TCR beta chains only, and without alpha or paired-chain data the features that could be detected were limited. Immune exposure information for the cohort was limited to CMV serostatus. According to a later genetic analysis, donors in an Asian-associated ancestry cluster had fewer N-insertions in productive TCRs than the approximately 630-donor mean. Roughly uniform sequencing depth across donors was assumed in presence/absence analyses, although this assumption may not hold. A group of highly shared sequence variants was considered likely to be a technical artifact of the sequencing pipeline. Because some donors lacked HLA typing at each locus, the association tests relied only on the typed subset. An association between a missense DCLRE1C variant and V-gene and J-gene trimming of TCR beta chains was found in a later genetic analysis and replicated in an independent cohort. In a later analysis, HLA-associated TCR beta chains showed more clonal expansion and lower generation probabilities than non-associated chains that were equally common. Most TCR sequences were observed very rarely across donors, whereas some public TCRs were present in many individuals. A further reported finding was that TCR beta sequences accurately predicted the HLA-A and HLA-B alleles for most subjects in the first cohort. Correlated functional status among segregating V segments might be attributable to linkage disequilibrium, but an unknown experimental factor could not be ruled out. Roughly 17 rarely observed V segments, including chromosome 9 orphons, were excluded from the earlier analysis of 550 to 700 of the donors because counts were too low. In a later analysis, most CMV-associated TCR beta chains were found to appear HLA-restricted, with HLA associations seemingly driven largely by CMV exposure. The authors suggested that the approach could potentially be generalized to other disease states and immunological phenotypes. A later analysis reported that several top co-occurrence clusters appeared linked to parvovirus B19, influenza, CMV and Epstein-Barr virus. In vitro tests confirmed that a few of the cytomegalovirus-associated TCR beta chains recognize cytomegalovirus antigens. An earlier analysis of 450 to 750 of the donors showed that most TCR beta V segments appeared in productive rearrangements either about 90% or about 30% of the time, which broadly matched IMGT annotations. According to a later analysis, TCR association rates differed among HLA loci, with DRB1 alleles showing the most associated TCRs and HLA-C alleles showing the fewest. Because the 87-base-pair reads could not distinguish some IMGT-functional V segments, including TRBV6-2 and TRBV6-3, those segments were excluded.

From V the trimming removes 8 bases and from J it removes 0 bases, while the gene matches leave 13 bases of the junction unaccounted for. Inclusive of the bounding cysteine and phenylalanine, the CDR3 is 17 residues long. Only the CDR3 DNA stays, 51 bases, in frame from base 1. As encoded in the germline V gene, CDR1 is MDHEN while CDR2 is SYDVKM. In total, over 600 healthy bone marrow donors made up the cohort. At the time of sampling, every cohort member was nominally healthy, though immune exposures that went unrecorded were likely present. The donor was CMV seronegative and belonged to the group of 352 seronegative cohort members. Each donor provided a peripheral blood sample, and peripheral blood mononuclear cells were used for TCR beta sequencing. The Qiagen DNeasy Blood Extraction Kit was used to extract genomic DNA from the blood cell samples. Library preparation used the immunoSEQ multiplex PCR assay. For the multiplex PCR, a mixture combining 60 forward primers for TCR Vbeta segments and 13 reverse primers for TCR Jbeta segments was used. The CDR3 region of rearranged TCR beta genes was amplified from genomic DNA by a multiplex PCR assay. The amplified TCR beta libraries were sequenced on the Illumina HiSeq System as 87-base-pair reads. Concerning the study's data processing: In a later analysis, approximately 74 million unique TCR beta chains were counted across the roughly 670 repertoires, and roughly 11 million of these chains were shared by at least two donors. To remove PCR and sequencing errors, raw reads were error-corrected and collapsed into unique sequences using a nearest-neighbor algorithm that merged closely related sequences. V, D and J gene segments were assigned by aligning CDR3 sequences to IMGT reference sequences. For a sequence to be retained, a match of at least six nucleotides was required to both a V gene segment and a J gene segment. A rearrangement was called productive if the CDR3 had no stop codons and remained in frame with V and J, and every other rearrangement was called non-productive. Following IMGT convention, CDR3 was defined as the stretch from the second conserved V-encoded cysteine up to the conserved J-encoded phenylalanine. The earlier analysis of about 590 of the donors excluded sequences that lacked an unambiguous match to a single V gene segment. In an earlier analysis of some 590 of the donors, a V segment was called functional when productive rearrangements were above 56.7%, and segregating when the standard deviation between donors exceeded 5%. To diagnose cytomegalovirus status from the catalog of TCR beta chain sequences, a statistical classification framework was built. In a later analysis, V and J genes were assigned by comparing TCR nucleotide sequences against IMGT/GENE-DB human TR gene sequences. A later analysis assigned CDR3 sequences and most-parsimonious VDJ recombination scenarios with the TCRdist pipeline. In a later analysis, each TCR beta chain was defined by its CDR3 amino acid sequence together with its V-gene family, and reads lacking a unique V-gene family were excluded. As a way to deal with suspected cross-contamination and a sequencing artifact, a later analysis dropped 450 to 600 nucleotide sequences that were highly shared and had low generation probability. A later analysis calculated a clonal expansion index for each public chain from normalized within-repertoire ranks of inferred template counts. Generation probabilities in a later analysis came from a VDJ recombination model fitted to out-of-frame rearrangements, and those results were checked against IGoR. In a later analysis, hypergeometric tests were used to score TCR-TCR, TCR-HLA and TCR-CMV co-occurrence, with a repertoire-size bias correction applied to TCR pairs. False discovery rates were estimated in a later analysis by permuting HLA or CMV assignments 20 times. In a later analysis, co-occurring TCRs were grouped using DBSCAN, and TCRdist sequence similarity was added for clustering within HLA-allele-positive subsets. Repertoires with fewer than 30,000 or more than 120,000 public chains, plus five repertoires with anomalous nucleotide sharing, were excluded from co-occurrence clustering. Held by TCRdb, this immuneACCESS table contains in-frame sequences only and omits some clones. Under half of the omission traces to an unresolved V gene where checked; the cause of the rest is unknown. V, J and clone size are taken as reported in that table, and D and trimming were inferred from the DNA itself. Across this sample there are 110,000 to 150,000 clones, with roughly a tenth seen only once. The ten largest clones add up to 1.5% to 2% of the sample.

This sequence was found in a male donor in good health and CMV-seronegative. The chain joins TRBV28 to TRBJ1-5, and 7 junction bases match TRBD1. Source material: PBMCs. The CDR3 protein is CASYRTGQLYSNQPQHF. The DNA is as follows: TGTGCCAGCTACCGAACGGGACAGCTTTATAGCAATCAGCCCCAGCATTTT.